Listed here are 8 T cell receptor beta chains from one sample, sequenced in a study of T cells after posttransplantation cyclophosphamide. TCRdb's table, derived via immunoSEQ multiplex PCR, lists solely in-frame clones and lacks some. The sample shows 38,000 or so clones, none of them appearing just once. The sample was PBMCs. The receptors here all came from a man in his fifties in good health, CMV-negative, and a related stem cell transplant donor.

The sample holds many counts of this clone. The J gene is TRBJ2-1, the V gene TRBV5-1; possible D gene TRBD2, 5 bases. Trimming left V 2 bases short and J 8 bases short, with 14 bases between. Per the germline V gene, CDR1 is SGHRS and CDR2 is YFSETQ. The CDR3 sequence is 14 residues long. The CDR3 spells CASSFLGSADEQFF. The CDR3 DNA is TGCGCCAGCAGCTTTTTAGGTAGCGCGGATGAGCAGTTCTTC.

This clone turned up a few times. The J gene is TRBJ1-2, the V gene TRBV7-2, with D perhaps matching TRBD1 (5 bases). The ends were cut back, 5 bases at V and 7 bases at J, with 14 bases in the middle. CDR3 length equals 13 residues. The germline V gene encodes CDR1 SGHTA and CDR2 FQGNSA. The CDR3 DNA is TGTGCCAGCAGCCCGGAGCAGGGTCTTGGCTACACCTTC. This encodes CASSPEQGLGYTF. The whole variable domain, remainder taken from reference TRBV7-2 and TRBJ1-2, is GAGVSQSPSNKVTEKGKDVELRCDPISGHTALYWYRQSLGQGLEFLIYFQGNSAPDKSGLPSDRFSAERTGGSVSTLTIQRTQQEDSAVYLCASSPEQGLGYTFGSGTRLTVV.

This clone has just a few counts. The CDR3 region is CASSPGLTYEQYF. CDR3 sequence (DNA): TGTGCCAGCAGCCCCGGACTGACCTACGAGCAGTACTTC. The V gene is TRBV7-8, the J gene TRBJ2-7; possibly TRBD2 for D (5 bases). The germline gives CDR1 SGHVS, CDR2 FQNEAQ. This CDR3 is built from 13 residues. Trimming stripped 5 bases from V and 2 bases from J, with 10 bases between. Based on the CDR3 plus reference TRBV7-8 and TRBJ2-7, the full variable domain is GAGVSQSPRYKVAKRGQDVALRCDPISGHVSLFWYQQALGQGPEFLTYFQNEAQLDKSGLPSDRFFAERPEGSVSTLKIQRTQQEDSAVYLCASSPGLTYEQYFGPGTRLTVT.

This clone was observed a few times. The chain has TRBV18 and TRBJ2-1; possibly TRBD2 for D (6 bases). The CDR3 is made up of 12 amino acids. Trimming removed 6 bases from V and 8 bases from J, with 11 bases in between. Germline V gives CDR1 KGHSH, CDR2 LQKENI. The DNA of the CDR3 is TGTGCCAGCTCCAACCCGGGGGATGAGCAGTTCTTC. Amino acids: CASSNPGDEQFF.

This clone was seen repeatedly, ten times or more. This chain links TRBV5-1 with TRBJ2-3; 7 bases are a match to TRBD2. There are 14 residues in the CDR3. After removal of 2 bases from V and 1 base from J, the junction contained 1 base not matched to a gene. Germline values: CDR1 SGHRS, CDR2 YFSETQ. CDR3 loop: CASSFLAGTDTQYF. CDR3 sequence (DNA): TGCGCCAGCAGCTTTCTAGCGGGCACAGATACGCAGTATTTT.

This clone was recorded at least ten times. The chain employs TRBV9 and TRBJ2-6; TRBD2 is a possible D gene (6 bases). The germline CDR1 and CDR2 sequences are SGDLS and YYNGEE. V was clipped by 3 bases and J by 2 bases, with 12 bases between them. The CDR3 contains 16 residues. The CDR3 bases are TGTGCCAGCAGCGCCTGGGGGGTGACTGGGGCCAACGTCCTGACTTTC. As protein: CASSAWGVTGANVLTF.

This clone was observed a handful of times. The J gene is TRBJ2-3, the V gene TRBV27; 7 nucleotides align to TRBD2. Trimming took 2 bases from V and 8 from J; bases not matched to a gene: 10. There are 15 residues in the CDR3. Germline V gene data show CDR1 as MNHEY and CDR2 as SMNVEV (reference sequence). CDR3: CASSLTLAVSGTQYF. The CDR3, as DNA: TGTGCCAGCAGTTTAACGCTAGCGGTCTCCGGTACGCAGTATTTT.

This clone was counted at least ten times. The chain links TRBV18 to TRBJ2-1, with D possibly matching TRBD2 (5 bases). Germline loops: CDR1 KGHSH, CDR2 LQKENI. The germline V and J ends were trimmed by 2 bases and 0 bases, with 8 bases remaining between them. There are 15 residues in the CDR3. CDR3 amino acids: CASSPFGGSYNEQFF. The CDR3 region has the DNA TGTGCCAGCTCACCATTCGGAGGCTCCTACAATGAGCAGTTCTTC.